The rows below give T cell receptor beta chains drawn from one sample of a study of blood T cell repertoires in COVID-19. Using immunoSEQ multiplex PCR, the repertoire was profiled, and TCRdb retains in-frame clones only, with some absent. Of some 150,000 clones detected, about 85% appear once; the ten largest clones hold over 3.5%. Sequenced input: peripheral blood. The receptors stem from a woman aged 55-75 years with active or convalescent COVID-19. CDR3s include the opening cysteine and the closing phenylalanine or tryptophan. A D gene is named only where the DNA matches it firmly. Clone sizes are given selectively: once, few, many, or a class where the clone is expanded.

TRBJ2-5 | NA | TRBV6-6 | TRBD2 | CASSSAGGLQETQYF | TGTGCCAGCAGCTCGGCGGGGGGCCTCCAAGAGACCCAGTACTTC
TRBJ2-7 | NA | TRBV5-1 | NA | CASSLSGVSYEQYF | TGCGCCAGCAGCTTGTCGGGGGTGTCCTACGAGCAGTACTTC
TRBJ2-3 | NA | TRBV19 | TRBD1 | CASSNRQGISTDTQYF | TGTGCCAGTAGTAACCGACAGGGGATTAGCACAGATACGCAGTATTTT
TRBJ1-2 | NA | TRBV19 | NA | CASSITGSFPRGYTF | TGTGCCAGTAGTATTACAGGGTCCTTCCCCCGAGGCTACACCTTC
TRBJ1-1 | NA | TRBV5-4 | NA | CASSSDKEAFF | TGTGCCAGCAGTTCAGACAAGGAAGCTTTCTTT
TRBJ2-7 | few | TRBV7-3 | TRBD2 | CASSLSGGYYEQYF | TGTGCCAGCAGCTTAAGCGGGGGATACTACGAGCAGTACTTC
TRBJ1-1 | NA | TRBV5-1 | NA | CASHNLRGGRDTEAFF | TGCGCCAGCCACAACCTTCGGGGGGGCAGGGACACTGAAGCTTTCTTT
TRBJ2-2 | NA | TRBV11-2 | TRBD2 | CASSLDRAGANTGELFF | TGTGCCAGCAGCTTAGATAGGGCGGGGGCGAACACCGGGGAGCTGTTTTTT
TRBJ1-2 | NA | TRBV7-9 | TRBD1 | CASSGQSDRLPGGYTF | TGTGCCAGCAGCGGACAATCGGACAGGCTGCCAGGTGGCTACACCTTC
TRBJ2-1 | NA | TRBV5-6 | NA | CASSLVVALLNEQFF | TGTGCCAGCAGCTTGGTGGTAGCGTTACTGAATGAGCAGTTCTTC
TRBJ2-3 | NA | TRBV18 | NA | CASSPPGADTQYF | TGTGCCAGCTCGCCCCCGGGAGCAGATACGCAGTATTTT
TRBJ1-5 | NA | TRBV7-6 | NA | CASSLGASLYSNQPQHF | TGTGCCAGCAGCTTAGGGGCGTCTCTTTATAGCAATCAGCCCCAGCATTTT
TRBJ2-5 | NA | TRBV2 | TRBD2 | CASSRGLAGIQETQYF | TGTGCCAGCAGCCGCGGACTAGCGGGGATCCAAGAGACCCAGTACTTC
TRBJ1-2 | NA | TRBV19 | NA | CASTRTRQGNYGYTF | TGTGCCAGTACTCGGACACGTCAGGGGAACTATGGCTACACCTTC
TRBJ2-3 | NA | TRBV18 | TRBD2 | CASSPPTGGLTRYTQYF | TGTGCCAGCTCACCACCCACGGGAGGCCTGACGAGGTATACGCAGTATTTT
TRBJ1-2 | NA | TRBV29-1 | NA | CSVEEEPRSYGYTF | TGCAGCGTTGAAGAGGAGCCGCGCTCCTATGGCTACACCTTC
TRBJ2-2 | NA | TRBV29-1 | NA | CSVKYGTGELFF | TGCAGCGTTAAATACGGGACCGGGGAGCTGTTTTTT
TRBJ1-2 | few | TRBV19 | TRBD1 | CASSIGTGRAGYTF | TGTGCCAGTAGTATCGGGACAGGGCGGGCTGGCTACACCTTC
TRBJ2-2 | once | TRBV4-3 | NA | CASSQGPGAGELFF | TGCGCCAGCAGCCAAGGTCCAGGGGCCGGGGAGCTGTTTTTT
TRBJ1-1 | NA | TRBV3-1/TRBV3-2 | NA | CASRQGGGWTEAFF | TGTGCCAGTCGGCAGGGAGGGGGGTGGACTGAAGCTTTCTTT
TRBJ2-2 | few | TRBV4-3 | NA | CASSQESGPTGELFF | TGCGCCAGCAGCCAAGAAAGTGGGCCGACCGGGGAGCTGTTTTTT
TRBJ2-1 | few | TRBV5-1 | TRBD2 | CASSAGTSGDEQFF | TGCGCCAGCAGCGCCGGGACTAGCGGCGATGAGCAGTTCTTC
TRBJ1-3 | NA | TRBV4-1 | NA | CASSQEQGNTIYF | TGCGCCAGCAGCCAAGAACAGGGAAACACCATATATTTT
TRBJ2-5 | NA | TRBV3-1/TRBV3-2 | TRBD2 | CASSQTSLETQYF | TGTGCCAGCAGCCAGACTAGCTTGGAGACCCAGTACTTC
TRBJ2-2 | NA | TRBV18 | NA | CASSLQGNTGELFF | TGTGCCAGCTCACTTCAGGGGAACACCGGGGAGCTGTTTTTT
TRBJ2-7 | NA | TRBV5-4 | NA | CASSYNRDPYEQYF | TGTGCCAGCAGCTACAACAGGGATCCCTACGAGCAGTACTTC
TRBJ2-7 | NA | TRBV10-3 | TRBD1 | CAISGVGQGVYEQYF | TGTGCCATCAGTGGGGTGGGACAGGGAGTCTACGAGCAGTACTTC
TRBJ2-2 | NA | TRBV11-3 | TRBD2 | CASSFTRGGNTGELFF | TGTGCCAGCAGCTTCACCCGGGGGGGTAACACCGGGGAGCTGTTTTTT
TRBJ2-5 | few | TRBV7-2 | TRBD2 | CASSRGGTGATTQYF | TGTGCCAGCAGTCGGGGGGGTACAGGTGCAACGACCCAGTACTTC
TRBJ1-4 | many | TRBV9 | NA | CASSVGLNPEKLFF | TGTGCCAGCAGCGTAGGCCTAAACCCCGAAAAACTGTTTTTT
TRBJ2-5 | NA | TRBV3-1/TRBV3-2 | TRBD2 | CASSQSAGGQETQYF | TGTGCCAGCAGCCAGTCAGCGGGGGGGCAGGAGACCCAGTACTTC
TRBJ2-2 | NA | TRBV6-5 | NA | CASSYYDSRSTGELFF | TGTGCCAGCAGTTACTACGACAGCAGGAGCACCGGGGAGCTGTTTTTT
TRBJ2-7 | NA | TRBV4-3 | NA | CASSQGVAATYEQYF | TGCGCCAGCAGCCAAGGGGTAGCGGCCACCTACGAGCAGTACTTC
TRBJ1-6 | NA | TRBV20-1 | NA | CSASGAGTAYNSPLHF | TGCAGTGCTAGTGGTGCGGGGACGGCCTATAATTCACCCCTCCACTTT
TRBJ2-7 | NA | TRBV7-6 | NA | CASSLPGGGAYEQYF | TGTGCCAGCAGCTTACCCGGTGGAGGGGCCTACGAGCAGTACTTC
TRBJ2-2 | NA | TRBV11-3 | NA | CASSNTGNGGTGELFF | TGTGCCAGCAGCAACACAGGGAATGGAGGCACCGGGGAGCTGTTTTTT
TRBJ2-7 | NA | TRBV7-3 | TRBD2 | CASSLSLAGGLDEQYF | TGTGCCAGCAGCTTAAGTCTAGCGGGGGGGCTGGACGAGCAGTACTTC
TRBJ2-5 | NA | TRBV5-1 | NA | CASSFGLTGETQYF | TGCGCCAGCAGCTTTGGACTGACGGGAGAGACCCAGTACTTC
TRBJ1-6 | few | TRBV5-1 | TRBD1 | CASSSPGTGVSPLHF | TGCGCCAGCAGCAGCCCCGGGACAGGGGTTTCACCCCTCCACTTT
TRBJ1-2 | NA | TRBV12-3/TRBV12-4 | NA | CASYQYSGYTF | TGTGCCAGCTATCAATATAGCGGCTACACCTTC
TRBJ2-7 | NA | TRBV3-1/TRBV3-2 | TRBD2 | CASSQGGGRVEQYF | TGTGCCAGCAGCCAAGGGGGGGGACGGGTCGAGCAGTACTTC
TRBJ2-1 | NA | TRBV4-3 | NA | CASSQGGFQAYNEQFF | TGCGCCAGCAGCCAAGGCGGGTTCCAGGCCTACAATGAGCAGTTCTTC
TRBJ1-2 | once | TRBV9 | TRBD1 | CASSLYRGDYTF | TGTGCCAGCAGTCTTTACAGGGGTGACTACACCTTC
TRBJ1-5 | NA | TRBV6-2/TRBV6-3 | NA | CASSPHRLLNQPQHF | TGTGCCAGCAGTCCCCACAGGCTGCTCAATCAGCCCCAGCATTTT
TRBJ1-1 | NA | TRBV9 | NA | CASSPGLTNTEAFF | TGTGCCAGCAGCCCGGGACTCACGAACACTGAAGCTTTCTTT